This T cell receptor (beta chain) was sequenced during a study of T cell responses to AZD1222 COVID-19 vaccine. TCRdb's table, derived via immunoSEQ multiplex PCR, lists solely in-frame clones and lacks some. The sample yields tens of thousands of clones, 88% seen once. Trimming at V came to 4 bases and at J to 7 bases, leaving 5 bases not matched to a gene. The CDR3 runs 15 residues. Germline assignment: CDR1 SGHTA and CDR2 FQGNSA. The chain couples TRBV7-2 to TRBJ2-1; 12 bases fit TRBD2. The input for sequencing was peripheral blood, taken on day 0 of AZD1222 vaccination. This receptor was obtained from an adult in good health. CDR3 in DNA: TGTGCCAGCAGCTCCCGGACTAGCGGGGCTAATGAGCAGTTCTTC. Protein product: CASSSRTSGANEQFF.